This T cell receptor (beta chain) came from a study of T cell responses to AZD1222 COVID-19 vaccine. General study points: There were repertoire samples only from the period after the peak T cell response. A mostly white British donor set with more females was recruited, and clonal diversity was possibly underestimated.

Libraries were prepared by immunoSEQ multiplex PCR; TCRdb keeps only in-frame clonotypes and omits some of them. The table records roughly 100,000 clones, over 75% of them present only once. With 2 bases removed from V and 7 bases from J, the gap between germline ends came to 10 bases. Germline assignment: CDR1 MNHEY and CDR2 SMNVEV (reference sequence). The CDR3 runs to 13 residues. A note on this clone: Its antigen is as yet unknown.

The chain is built from TRBV27 and TRBJ2-3, with a weak D call TRBD2 (6 bases). Sample: peripheral blood, taken on day 0 of AZD1222 vaccination. The source of this sequence is an adult in good health. The CDR3 sequence is CASSLDRGYTQYF. DNA of the CDR3: TGTGCCAGCAGTTTAGATCGGGGGTATACGCAGTATTTT.